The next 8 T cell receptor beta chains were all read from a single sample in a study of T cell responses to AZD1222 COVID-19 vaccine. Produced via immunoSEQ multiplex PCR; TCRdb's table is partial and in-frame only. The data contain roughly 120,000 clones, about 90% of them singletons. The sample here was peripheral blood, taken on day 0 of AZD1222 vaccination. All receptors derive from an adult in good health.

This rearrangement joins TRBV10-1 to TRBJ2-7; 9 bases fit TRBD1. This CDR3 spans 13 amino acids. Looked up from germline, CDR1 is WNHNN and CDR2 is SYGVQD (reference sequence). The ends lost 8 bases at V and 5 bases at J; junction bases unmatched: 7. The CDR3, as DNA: TGCGCCAGCGGCTCGGGACAGGGCCACGAGCAGTACTTC. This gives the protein CASGSGQGHEQYF.

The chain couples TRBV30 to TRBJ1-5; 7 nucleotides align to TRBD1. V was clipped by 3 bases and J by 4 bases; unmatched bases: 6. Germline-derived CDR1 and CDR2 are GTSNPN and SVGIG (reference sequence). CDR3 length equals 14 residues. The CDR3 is CAWRSTGSNQPQHF. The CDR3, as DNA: TGTGCCTGGAGGTCGACAGGGAGTAATCAGCCCCAGCATTTT.

CDR3 sequence: CASSPRTTLWDGYTF. DNA for the CDR3: TGTGCCAGCAGCCCCAGGACAACCTTATGGGATGGCTACACCTTC. The J gene is TRBJ1-2, the V gene TRBV7-2; the D gene is possibly TRBD1 (5 bases). Germline assignment: CDR1 SGHTA and CDR2 FQGNSA. V lost 5 bases and J lost 6, with 19 bases in between. The CDR3 has 15 amino acids. Together with reference TRBV7-2 and TRBJ1-2, the CDR3 gives the full variable domain: GAGVSQSPSNKVTEKGKDVELRCDPISGHTALYWYRQSLGQGLEFLIYFQGNSAPDKSGLPSDRFSAERTGGSVSTLTIQRTQQEDSAVYLCASSPRTTLWDGYTFGSGTRLTVV.

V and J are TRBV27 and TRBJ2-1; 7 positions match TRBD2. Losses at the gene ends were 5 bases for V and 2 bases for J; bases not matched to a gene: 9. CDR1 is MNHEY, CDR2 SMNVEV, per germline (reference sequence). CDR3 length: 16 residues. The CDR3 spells CASSRTGTTTYNEQFF. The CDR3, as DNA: TGTGCCAGCAGTAGGACCGGGACTACAACCTACAATGAGCAGTTCTTC.

CDR3 sequence: CASSYSGQQETQYF. CDR3 bases: TGTGCCAGCAGTTACTCGGGCCAGCAAGAGACCCAGTACTTC. The rearrangement links TRBV6-5 to TRBJ2-5; D remains ambiguous. The germline CDR1 and CDR2 sequences are MNHEY and SVGAGI. The V gene lost 0 bases and the J gene lost 2 bases, with 7 bases spanning the gap. The CDR3 runs to 14 residues.

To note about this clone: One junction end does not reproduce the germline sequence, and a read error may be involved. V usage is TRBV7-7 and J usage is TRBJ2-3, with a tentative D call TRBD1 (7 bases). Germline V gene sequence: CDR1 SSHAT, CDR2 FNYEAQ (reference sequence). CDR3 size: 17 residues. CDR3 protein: CASSPGGGGTTTDTQYF. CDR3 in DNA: TGTGCTAGCAGCCCAGGGGGTGGGGGGACAACCACAGATACGCAGTATTTT.

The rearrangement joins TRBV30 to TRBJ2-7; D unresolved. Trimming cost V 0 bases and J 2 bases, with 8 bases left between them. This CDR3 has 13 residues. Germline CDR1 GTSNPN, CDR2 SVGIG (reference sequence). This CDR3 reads CAWSVKGTYEQYF. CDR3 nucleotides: TGTGCCTGGAGTGTAAAGGGAACCTACGAGCAGTACTTC.

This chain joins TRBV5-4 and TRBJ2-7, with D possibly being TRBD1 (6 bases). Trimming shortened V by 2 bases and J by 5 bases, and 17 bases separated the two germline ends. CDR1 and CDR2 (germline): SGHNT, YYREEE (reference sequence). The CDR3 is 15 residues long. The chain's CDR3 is CASSLTQHKGDEQYF. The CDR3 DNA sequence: TGTGCCAGCAGCTTAACCCAACACAAGGGGGACGAGCAGTACTTC.